This T cell receptor beta chain stems from a study of cytomegalovirus exposure and HLA in healthy donors. This PCR relied on a set of 60 Vbeta primers and 13 Jbeta primers. Clones were sequenced by immunoSEQ multiplex PCR, and TCRdb holds only the in-frame ones, with some missing. The profile shows 100,000 or so clones, around 75% of them singletons. This clone was detected ten times or more. The sequence was obtained from a male donor in good health and CMV-seropositive. Sequencing was performed on PBMCs.

CDR3 residues: CSVELQGSYEQYF. CDR3 DNA: TGCAGCGTTGAGTTACAGGGATCCTACGAGCAGTACTTC. V usage is TRBV29-1 and J usage is TRBJ2-7, with D possibly matching TRBD1 (6 bases). This CDR3 comprises 13 residues. CDR1 is SQVTM, CDR2 ANQGSEA, per germline. The V end lost 3 bases, the J end lost 1 base, and 10 bases lay between the germline ends.